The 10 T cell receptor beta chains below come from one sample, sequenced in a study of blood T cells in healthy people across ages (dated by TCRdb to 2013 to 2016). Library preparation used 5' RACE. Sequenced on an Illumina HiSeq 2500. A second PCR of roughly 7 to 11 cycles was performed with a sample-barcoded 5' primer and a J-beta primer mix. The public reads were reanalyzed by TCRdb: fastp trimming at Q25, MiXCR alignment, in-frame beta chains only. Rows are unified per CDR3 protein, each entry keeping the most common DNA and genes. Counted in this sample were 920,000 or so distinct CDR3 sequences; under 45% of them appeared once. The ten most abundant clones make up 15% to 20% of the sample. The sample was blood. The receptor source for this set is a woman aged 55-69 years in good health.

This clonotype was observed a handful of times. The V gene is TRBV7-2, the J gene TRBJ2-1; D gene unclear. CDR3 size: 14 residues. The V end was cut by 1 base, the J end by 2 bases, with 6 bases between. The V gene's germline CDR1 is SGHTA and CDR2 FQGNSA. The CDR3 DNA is TGTGCCAGCAGCTTAGACAGCGCCTACAATGAGCAGTTCTTC. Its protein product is CASSLDSAYNEQFF.

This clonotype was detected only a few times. The DNA of the CDR3 is TGTGCCAGCAGCCCCTGGTCAGGGGGCGAGGAGACCCAGTACTTC. Its translation is CASSPWSGGEETQYF. V is TRBV7-9 and J is TRBJ2-7; 8 bases line up with TRBD1. The DNA matches TRBJ2-5 better at its end, which makes the J call doubtful. The CDR3 covers 15 residues. Germline V CDR1 and CDR2: SEHNR, FQNEAQ (reference sequence).

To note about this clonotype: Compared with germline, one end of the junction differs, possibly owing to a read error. The CDR3 nucleotides read TGTGCCAGCAGCGACCCCGGACAGGGGATTTACAACGAGCAGTTCTTC. Protein product: CASSDPGQGIYNEQFF. This chain links TRBV6-6 with TRBJ2-1, with 9 bases lining up with TRBD1. The CDR3 is 16 residues long. Germline values: CDR1 MNHNY, CDR2 SVGAGI (reference sequence).

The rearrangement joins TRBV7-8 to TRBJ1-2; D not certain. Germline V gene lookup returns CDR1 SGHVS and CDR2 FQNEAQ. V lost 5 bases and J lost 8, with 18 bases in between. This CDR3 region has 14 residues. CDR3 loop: CASSPLTRVRGYTF. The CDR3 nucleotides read TGTGCCAGCAGCCCACTGACACGGGTGAGGGGCTACACCTTC. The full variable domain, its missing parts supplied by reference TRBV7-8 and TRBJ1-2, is GAGVSQSPRYKVAKRGQDVALRCDPISGHVSLFWYQQALGQGPEFLTYFQNEAQLDKSGLPSDRFFAERPEGSVSTLKIQRTQQEDSAVYLCASSPLTRVRGYTFGSGTRLTVV.

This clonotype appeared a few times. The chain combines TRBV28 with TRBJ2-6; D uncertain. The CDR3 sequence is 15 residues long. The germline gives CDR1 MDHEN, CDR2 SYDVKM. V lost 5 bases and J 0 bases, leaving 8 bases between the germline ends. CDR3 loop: CASSLGISGANVLTF. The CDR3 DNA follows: TGTGCCAGCAGTCTGGGGATCTCTGGGGCCAACGTCCTGACTTTC.

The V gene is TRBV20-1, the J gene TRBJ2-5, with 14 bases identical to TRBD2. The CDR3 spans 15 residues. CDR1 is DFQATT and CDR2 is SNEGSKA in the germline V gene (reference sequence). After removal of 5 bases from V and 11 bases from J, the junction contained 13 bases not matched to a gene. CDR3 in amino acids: CSARTRTSGRYEQYF. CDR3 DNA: TGCAGTGCTCGGACCAGGACTAGCGGGAGGTATGAGCAGTACTTC.

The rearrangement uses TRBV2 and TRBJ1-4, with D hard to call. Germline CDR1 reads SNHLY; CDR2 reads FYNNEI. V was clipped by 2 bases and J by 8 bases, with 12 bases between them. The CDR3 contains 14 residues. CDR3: CASSELSQGEKLFF. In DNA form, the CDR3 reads TGTGCCAGCAGTGAATTAAGTCAAGGAGAAAAACTGTTTTTT.

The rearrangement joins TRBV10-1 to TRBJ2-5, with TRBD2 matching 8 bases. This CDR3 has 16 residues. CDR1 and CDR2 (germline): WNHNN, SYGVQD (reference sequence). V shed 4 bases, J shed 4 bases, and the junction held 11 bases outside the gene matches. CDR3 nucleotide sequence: TGCGCCAGCAGTGGGGACCTGAGCGGGAGTCGAGAGACCCAGTACTTC. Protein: CASSGDLSGSRETQYF.

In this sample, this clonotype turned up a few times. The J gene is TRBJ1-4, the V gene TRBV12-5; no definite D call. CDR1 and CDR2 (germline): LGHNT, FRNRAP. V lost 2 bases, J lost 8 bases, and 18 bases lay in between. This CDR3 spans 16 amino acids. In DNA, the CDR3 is TGTGCTAGTGGTTTGACACCATCGGCTCTCCCCGAAAAACTGTTTTTT. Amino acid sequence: CASGLTPSALPEKLFF.

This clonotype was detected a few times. The chain's CDR3 is CASFQGQGNTEAFF. The CDR3, as DNA: TGTGCCAGCTTTCAGGGACAGGGGAACACTGAAGCTTTCTTT. J is TRBJ1-1 and V is TRBV25-1; 9 bases match TRBD1. Unmatched junction bases numbered 5, after V lost 8 bases and J lost 1 base. CDR3 length equals 14 residues. Germline V gives CDR1 MGHDK, CDR2 SYGVNS.